Listed below are T cell receptor beta chains from one sample, sequenced in a study of shared clonotypes between healthy human individuals. The method was immunoSEQ multiplex PCR; TCRdb's version includes in-frame clones alone and lacks a portion of them. This table has 2,500,000 or so clones, roughly 93% appearing once. The source material was naive CD4+ T cells from PBMCs. The source of these receptors is a man between 18 and 29 years old in good health. Some clones in this sample may be carry-over from other donors' samples. Each CDR3 is given with its conserved first and last residue. The order of the fields is V gene, D gene, J gene, clone size, CDR3 DNA, CDR3 protein. A D gene is named only where the DNA matches it firmly. Clone size, where shown, is once, few, many, or a class for clones that have expanded.

V gene: TRBV28; D gene: TRBD1; J gene: TRBJ1-2; clone size: NA; CDR3 DNA: TGTGCCACAGGGGGCCAAGGCTACACCTTC; CDR3 protein: CATGGQGYTF
V gene: TRBV19; D gene: NA; J gene: TRBJ2-2; clone size: NA; CDR3 DNA: TGTGCCAGTAGGGAGCAGGCCGCCGGGGAGCTGTTTTTT; CDR3 protein: CASREQAAGELFF
V gene: TRBV7-9; D gene: NA; J gene: TRBJ1-5; clone size: NA; CDR3 DNA: TGTGCCAGCAGCTTAGCGGCGGGGATTAATCAGCCCCAGCATTTT; CDR3 protein: CASSLAAGINQPQHF
V gene: TRBV7-8; D gene: NA; J gene: TRBJ2-7; clone size: NA; CDR3 DNA: TGTGCCAGCAGCTTCTGGGTGGGGGCCTACGAGCAGTACTTC; CDR3 protein: CASSFWVGAYEQYF
V gene: TRBV5-1; D gene: NA; J gene: TRBJ2-2; clone size: NA; CDR3 DNA: TGCGCCAGCAGCACAGGAGGCGGCTGGGAGCTGTTTTTT; CDR3 protein: CASSTGGGWELFF
V gene: TRBV6-1; D gene: NA; J gene: TRBJ2-1; clone size: NA; CDR3 DNA: TGTGCCAGCAGTGAACTAGGGGGGGACAATGAGCAGTTCTTC; CDR3 protein: CASSELGGDNEQFF
V gene: TRBV6-5; D gene: NA; J gene: TRBJ2-5; clone size: once; CDR3 DNA: TGTGCCAGCAGTTGGACAACCCAAGAGACCCAGTACTTC; CDR3 protein: CASSWTTQETQYF
V gene: TRBV18; D gene: NA; J gene: TRBJ2-3; clone size: once; CDR3 DNA: TGTGCCAGCTCACCGATGTTCGGTACGCAGTATTTT; CDR3 protein: CASSPMFGTQYF
V gene: TRBV18; D gene: TRBD1; J gene: TRBJ1-3; clone size: few; CDR3 DNA: TGTGCCAGCTCACCAGGGACAGTCTCTGGAAACACCATATATTTT; CDR3 protein: CASSPGTVSGNTIYF
V gene: TRBV5-4; D gene: NA; J gene: TRBJ2-2; clone size: NA; CDR3 DNA: TGTGCCAGCAGCTTGGAAATCCCCGCGGGGACCGGGGAGCTGTTTTTT; CDR3 protein: CASSLEIPAGTGELFF
V gene: TRBV7-3; D gene: TRBD2; J gene: TRBJ2-3; clone size: NA; CDR3 DNA: TGTGCCAGCAGCTTAATCGGCGGGAGCGCAGATACGCAGTATTTT; CDR3 protein: CASSLIGGSADTQYF
V gene: TRBV6-5; D gene: NA; J gene: TRBJ1-1; clone size: NA; CDR3 DNA: TGTGCCAGCAATTATCGGGCACAGGGTAACACTGAAGCTTTCTTT; CDR3 protein: CASNYRAQGNTEAFF
V gene: TRBV2; D gene: NA; J gene: TRBJ1-2; clone size: NA; CDR3 DNA: TGTGCCAGCAGTAAGAAGCTCGACAGTAACTATGGCTACACCTTC; CDR3 protein: CASSKKLDSNYGYTF
V gene: TRBV30; D gene: TRBD2; J gene: TRBJ2-7; clone size: NA; CDR3 DNA: TGTGCCTGGAGGGTTAGGACTAGCGCTCCGGCCTACGAGCAGTACTTC; CDR3 protein: CAWRVRTSAPAYEQYF
V gene: TRBV11-2; D gene: TRBD1; J gene: TRBJ2-3; clone size: NA; CDR3 DNA: TGTGCCAGCAGCCCACGGCTGGGACAGGGGAGCACAGATACGCAGTATTTT; CDR3 protein: CASSPRLGQGSTDTQYF
V gene: TRBV5-4; D gene: NA; J gene: TRBJ1-3; clone size: once; CDR3 DNA: TGTGCCAGCAGCTTGGCGGTAGACCGCGGGAAGGGAAACACCATATATTTT; CDR3 protein: CASSLAVDRGKGNTIYF
V gene: TRBV28; D gene: NA; J gene: TRBJ1-4; clone size: few; CDR3 DNA: TGTGCCAGCACGAAGGCGAGGGTACTGTTTTTT; CDR3 protein: CASTKARVLFF
V gene: TRBV5-1; D gene: NA; J gene: TRBJ2-2; clone size: NA; CDR3 DNA: TGCGCCAGCAGCCCGGACGGGAACACCGGGGAGCTGTTTTTT; CDR3 protein: CASSPDGNTGELFF
V gene: TRBV11-2; D gene: NA; J gene: TRBJ2-7; clone size: NA; CDR3 DNA: TGTGCCAGCAGCCGCCTCTTCCGGGACTCTTACGAGCAGTACTTC; CDR3 protein: CASSRLFRDSYEQYF
V gene: TRBV5-1; D gene: NA; J gene: TRBJ1-2; clone size: once; CDR3 DNA: TGCGCCAGCAGCTGGGCATCCGGGACAAACTATGGCTACACCTTC; CDR3 protein: CASSWASGTNYGYTF
V gene: TRBV11-2; D gene: NA; J gene: TRBJ2-3; clone size: NA; CDR3 DNA: TGTGCCAGCAGCTTCCTCTCGGCGTTGAGGACAGATACGCAGTATTTT; CDR3 protein: CASSFLSALRTDTQYF
V gene: TRBV11-2; D gene: TRBD2; J gene: TRBJ2-5; clone size: once; CDR3 DNA: TGTGCCAGCAGCTTAGGTCGGGGAGGGCAAGAGACCCAGTACTTC; CDR3 protein: CASSLGRGGQETQYF
V gene: TRBV28; D gene: NA; J gene: TRBJ1-5; clone size: NA; CDR3 DNA: TGTGCCAGCAGTTTGCCAGGATTTAATCAGCCCCAGCATTTT; CDR3 protein: CASSLPGFNQPQHF
V gene: TRBV29-1; D gene: TRBD2; J gene: TRBJ2-7; clone size: NA; CDR3 DNA: TGCAGCGGCGCTAGCGGGAGTCGTAACGAGCAGTACTTC; CDR3 protein: CSGASGSRNEQYF
V gene: TRBV15; D gene: TRBD1; J gene: TRBJ2-4; clone size: NA; CDR3 DNA: TGTGCCACCAGCATGGGACAGACCCAAGCCAAAAACATTCAGTACTTC; CDR3 protein: CATSMGQTQAKNIQYF
V gene: TRBV11-2; D gene: TRBD2; J gene: TRBJ2-7; clone size: NA; CDR3 DNA: TGTGCCAGCAGCCCACTAGCGACCCTTTCCTACGAGCAGTACTTC; CDR3 protein: CASSPLATLSYEQYF